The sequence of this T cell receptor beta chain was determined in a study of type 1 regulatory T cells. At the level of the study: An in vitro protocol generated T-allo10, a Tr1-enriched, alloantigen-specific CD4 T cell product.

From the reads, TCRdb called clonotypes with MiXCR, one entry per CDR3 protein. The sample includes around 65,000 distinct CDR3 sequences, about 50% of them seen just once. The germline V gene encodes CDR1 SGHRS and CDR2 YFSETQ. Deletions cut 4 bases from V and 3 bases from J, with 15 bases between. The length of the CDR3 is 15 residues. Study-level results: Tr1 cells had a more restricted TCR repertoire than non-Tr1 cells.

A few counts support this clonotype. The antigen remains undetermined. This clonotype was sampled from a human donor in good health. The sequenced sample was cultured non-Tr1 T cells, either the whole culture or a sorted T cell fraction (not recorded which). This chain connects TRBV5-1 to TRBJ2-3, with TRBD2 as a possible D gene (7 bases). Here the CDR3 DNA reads TGCGCCAGCAGCCCGGAGGGGGGGCGGACAGATACGCAGTATTTT. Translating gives CASSPEGGRTDTQYF.